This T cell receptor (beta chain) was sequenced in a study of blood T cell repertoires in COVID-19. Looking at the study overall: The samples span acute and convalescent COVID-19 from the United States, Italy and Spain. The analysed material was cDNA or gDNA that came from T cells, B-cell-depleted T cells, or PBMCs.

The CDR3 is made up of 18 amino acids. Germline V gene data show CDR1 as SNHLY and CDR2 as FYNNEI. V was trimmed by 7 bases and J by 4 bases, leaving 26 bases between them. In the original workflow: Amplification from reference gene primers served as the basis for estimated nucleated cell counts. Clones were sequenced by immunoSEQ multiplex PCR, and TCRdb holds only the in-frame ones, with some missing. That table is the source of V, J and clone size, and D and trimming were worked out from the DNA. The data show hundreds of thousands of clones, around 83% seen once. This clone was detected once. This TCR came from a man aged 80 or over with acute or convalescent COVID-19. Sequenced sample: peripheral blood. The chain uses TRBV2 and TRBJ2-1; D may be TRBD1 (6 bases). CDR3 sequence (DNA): TGTGCCAGCACCTTCAAAACAACCGACAGGAATACATACAATGAGCAGTTCTTC. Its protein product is CASTFKTTDRNTYNEQFF. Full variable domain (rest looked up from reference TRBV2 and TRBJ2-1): EPEVTQTPSHQVTQMGQEVILRCVPISNHLYFYWYRQILGQKVEFLVSFYNNEISEKSEIFDDQFSVERPDGSNFTLKIRSTKLEDSAMYFCASTFKTTDRNTYNEQFFGPGTRLTVL.